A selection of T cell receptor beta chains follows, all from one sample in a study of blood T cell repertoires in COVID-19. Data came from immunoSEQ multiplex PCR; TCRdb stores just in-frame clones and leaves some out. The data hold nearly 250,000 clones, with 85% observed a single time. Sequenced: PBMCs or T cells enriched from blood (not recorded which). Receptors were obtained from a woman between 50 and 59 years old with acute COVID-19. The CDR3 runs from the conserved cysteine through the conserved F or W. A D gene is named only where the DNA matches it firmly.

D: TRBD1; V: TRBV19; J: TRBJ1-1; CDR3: CASSRAAGGLNTEAFF
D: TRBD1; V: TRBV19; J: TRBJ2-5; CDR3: CASSGTAQETQYF
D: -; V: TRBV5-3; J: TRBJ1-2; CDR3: CARSRRGRERYGYTF
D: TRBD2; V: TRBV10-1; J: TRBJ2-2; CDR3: CASSVGGRTGELFF
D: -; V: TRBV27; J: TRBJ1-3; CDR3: CASSLAGSSGNTIYF
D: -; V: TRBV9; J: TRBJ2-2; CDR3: CASSLEGQNTGELFF
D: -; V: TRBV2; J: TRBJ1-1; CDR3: CASSGEVTQAFF
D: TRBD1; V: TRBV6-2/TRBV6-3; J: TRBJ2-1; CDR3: CASSFGQGAYNEQFF
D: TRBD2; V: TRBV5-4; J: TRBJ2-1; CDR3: CASSPGGTRRGDEQFF
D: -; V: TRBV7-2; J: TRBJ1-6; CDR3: CASSRGGGSPLHF
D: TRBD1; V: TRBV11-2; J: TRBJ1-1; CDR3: CASSLGQGSTTEAFF
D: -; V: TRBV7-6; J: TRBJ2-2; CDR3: CASSLTPHMPTGELFF
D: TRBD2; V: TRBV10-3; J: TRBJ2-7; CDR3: CAISSGLAVFYEQYF
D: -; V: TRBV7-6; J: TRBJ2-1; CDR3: CASSLEGGNYNEQFF
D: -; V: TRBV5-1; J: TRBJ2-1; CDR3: CASSLAINEQFF
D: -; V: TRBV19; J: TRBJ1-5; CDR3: CASTGFSNQPQHF
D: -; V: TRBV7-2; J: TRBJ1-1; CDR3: CASSFLEGRAEAFF
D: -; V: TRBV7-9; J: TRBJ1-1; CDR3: CASSLGGQGTEAFF
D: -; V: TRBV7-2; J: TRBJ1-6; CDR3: CASSSGFNSPLHF
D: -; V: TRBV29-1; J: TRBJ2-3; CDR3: CSVEFSGTDTQYF
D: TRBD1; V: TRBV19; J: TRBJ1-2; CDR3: CASSILQGSGYTF
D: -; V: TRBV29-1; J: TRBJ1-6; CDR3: CSVRAKLYNSPLHF
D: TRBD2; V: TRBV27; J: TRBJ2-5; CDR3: CASSAGLAGEETQYF
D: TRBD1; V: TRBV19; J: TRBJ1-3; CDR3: CASQPGGRAGNTIYF
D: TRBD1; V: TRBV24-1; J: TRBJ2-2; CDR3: CATSDSDRGNTGELFF
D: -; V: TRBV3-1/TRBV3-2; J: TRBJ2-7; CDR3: CASSQGGTHEQYF
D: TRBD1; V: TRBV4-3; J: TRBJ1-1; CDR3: CASSQVGTGMGAEAFF
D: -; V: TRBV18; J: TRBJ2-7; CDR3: CASSPSQGSYEQYF
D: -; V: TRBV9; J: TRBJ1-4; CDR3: CASSVTATNEKLFF
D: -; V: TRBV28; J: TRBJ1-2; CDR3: CASSSLPLIPYGYTF
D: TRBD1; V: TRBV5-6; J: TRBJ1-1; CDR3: CASSYPGTGNTEAFF
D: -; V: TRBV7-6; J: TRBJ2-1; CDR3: CASSLVSPPRVNNEQFF
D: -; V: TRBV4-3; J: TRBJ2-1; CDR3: CASSQDPGSSSYNEQFF
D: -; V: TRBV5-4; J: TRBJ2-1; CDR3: CASSLGQSDEQFF
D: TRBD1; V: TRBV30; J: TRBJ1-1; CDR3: CAWRRGQGNTEAFF
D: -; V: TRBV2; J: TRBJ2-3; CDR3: CASSRGGTDTQYF
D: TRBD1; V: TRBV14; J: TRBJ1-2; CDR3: CASSQTGTGANYGYTF
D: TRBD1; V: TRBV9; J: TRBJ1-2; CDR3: CASSPSTTGGATGYTF
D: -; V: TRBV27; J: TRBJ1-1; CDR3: CASSLRQIPSNTEAFF
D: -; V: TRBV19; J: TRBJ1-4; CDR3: CATRGTQHNEKLFF
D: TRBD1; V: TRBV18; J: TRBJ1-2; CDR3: CASSPQTGEGGYTF
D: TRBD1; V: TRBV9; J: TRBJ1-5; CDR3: CASGQAPNQPQHF
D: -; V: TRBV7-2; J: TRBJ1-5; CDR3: CASSLNPQGRPQHF
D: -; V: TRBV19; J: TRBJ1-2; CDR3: CASSNPREGYTF
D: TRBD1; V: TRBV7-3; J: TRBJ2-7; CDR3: CASSPSLDRGHEQYF